The 32 T cell receptor beta chains below all came from one sample that was sequenced in a study of blood T cells in healthy people across ages. The second PCR ran about 6 to 12 cycles with a sample-barcoded 5' primer and J-beta primers. TCRdb recomputed calls from the 5' RACE reads with MiXCR, one row per CDR3 protein. The sample has more than 550,000 distinct CDR3 sequences, 20% to 25% seen once; the top ten hold roughly 22%. What was sequenced was blood. The receptor source for this set is a man between 65 and 85 years old in good health.

V and J are TRBV29-1 and TRBJ1-2, with 8 bases matching TRBD1. Germline CDR1 is SQVTM and CDR2 is ANQGSEA. The CDR3 extends over 13 amino acids. Losses at the gene ends were 6 bases for V and 8 bases for J; bases not matched to a gene: 11. The chain's CDR3 is CSVAQGAIGGYTF. The CDR3 DNA reads as TGCAGCGTCGCCCAGGGGGCGATAGGCGGCTACACCTTC.

The rearrangement links TRBV6-5 to TRBJ2-7; D is possibly TRBD2 (6 bases). Trimming took off 7 bases at V and 2 bases at J, with 12 bases between the two ends. This CDR3 has 13 amino acids. CDR1 is MNHEY, CDR2 SVGAGI, per germline. The DNA for the CDR3 is TGTGCCAGCAAGGGGCGGGACCCCTACGAGCAGTACGTC. Protein: CASKGRDPYEQYV.

The V call is TRBV19, the J call TRBJ2-2; 9 nucleotides agree with TRBD1. The CDR3 is made up of 14 amino acids. CDR1 and CDR2 (germline): LNHDA, SQIVND (reference sequence). The J segment lost 6 bases and the V segment lost 6 bases, leaving 5 bases of the junction unmatched. CDR3 nucleotides: TGTGCCAGTAGCGGACAGGGGCGTGCCGGGGAGCTGTTTTTT. It yields the protein CASSGQGRAGELFF.

This clonotype was observed at least ten times. J is TRBJ1-2 and V is TRBV7-2; D is unclear. This CDR3 spans 13 amino acids. The germline gives CDR1 SGHTA, CDR2 FQGNSA. V lost 5 bases and J 5 bases, leaving 12 bases between the germline ends. The chain's CDR3 is CASSAGVQYGYTF. CDR3 DNA sequence: TGTGCCAGCAGCGCCGGGGTCCAGTATGGCTACACCTTC.

This clonotype turned up a few times. This sequence joins TRBV21-1 and TRBJ2-7; no check of the table's D call, TRBD1, against the DNA was made. TRBV21-1 is described as a pseudogene. This CDR3 contains 16 residues. The chain's CDR3 is CASSKVGGEQTYEQYV. CDR3 DNA sequence: TGTGCCAGCAGCAAAGTTGGGGGCGAACAGACCTACGAGCAGTACGTC.

This chain connects TRBV6-1 to TRBJ2-7; 7 bases fit TRBD2. J was trimmed by 2 bases and V by 3 bases; bases with no gene match: 10. The CDR3 consists of 16 residues. In germline, CDR1 is MNHNS, CDR2 SASEGT. The CDR3: CASSDPLGGFAYEQYF. In DNA, the CDR3 is TGTGCCAGCAGTGACCCCTTGGGGGGGTTTGCCTACGAGCAGTACTTC.

This clonotype was found a few times. One end of the junction fails to match germline, which may point to a read error. The rearrangement uses TRBV28 and TRBJ2-5, with D possibly matching TRBD1 (5 bases). This CDR3 spans 14 amino acids. Per germline, CDR1 MDHEN and CDR2 SYDVKM. CDR3: CASSTDSGQETQYF. The CDR3, as DNA: TGCGCCAGCAGTACCGACAGTGGTCAAGAGACCCAGTACTTC.

This clonotype has just a few counts. The J gene is TRBJ2-3, the V gene TRBV5-1, with TRBD2 matching 9 bases. The CDR3 has 15 amino acids. Per germline, CDR1 SGHRS and CDR2 YFSETQ. V lost 5 bases, J lost 6 bases, and 10 bases stayed unmatched. CDR3 amino acids: CASSLMRGGFDTQYF. The DNA of the CDR3 is TGCGCCAGCAGTCTTATGCGGGGGGGCTTCGATACGCAGTATTTT. The full variable domain, rest sourced from reference TRBV5-1 and TRBJ2-3, is KAGVTQTPRYLIKTRGQQVTLSCSPISGHRSVSWYQQTPGQGLQFLFEYFSETQRNKGNFPGRFSGRQFSNSRSEMNVSTLELGDSALYLCASSLMRGGFDTQYFGPGTRLTVL.

Only a few counts were recorded for this clonotype. The V gene is TRBV18, the J gene TRBJ1-1; perhaps TRBD1 as D (5 bases). Germline V CDR1 and CDR2: KGHSH, LQKENI. V lost 5 bases and J lost 3, with 10 bases in between. This CDR3 comprises 13 residues. As DNA, the CDR3 is TGTGCCAGCTCATGGGACGGCCACACTGAAGCTTTCTTT. This translates into CASSWDGHTEAFF.

This clonotype was seen a few times. The V call is TRBV14, the J call TRBJ2-5; D remains ambiguous. Looked up from germline, CDR1 is SGHDN and CDR2 is FVKESK. The V and J ends lost 0 bases and 13 bases respectively, with 15 bases between them. This CDR3 has 13 residues. The CDR3 DNA follows: TGTGCCAGCAGCCAAGAGACCCTATCGGATCGGTACTTC. This gives the protein CASSQETLSDRYF.

This clonotype was counted a few times. The chain couples TRBV2 to TRBJ2-1, with TRBD2 matching over 11 bases. Unmatched junction bases numbered 11, after V lost 8 bases and J lost 8 bases. Per germline, CDR1 SNHLY and CDR2 FYNNEI. The length of the CDR3 is 15 residues. This chain's CDR3 is CASGRLAGNRDEQFF. Here the CDR3 DNA reads TGTGCCAGCGGTAGACTAGCGGGAAACAGGGATGAGCAGTTCTTC.

Remarks on this clonotype: The junction shows a germline mismatch at one end, possibly a read error. V gene TRBV20-1 combines with J gene TRBJ2-3; the match to TRBD2 covers 9 bases. The CDR3 extends over 14 amino acids. Germline loops: CDR1 DFQATT, CDR2 SNEGSKA (reference sequence). CDR3 in amino acids: CSATAGGRADTQCF. DNA for the CDR3: TGCAGTGCTACCGCCGGCGGGAGGGCAGATACGCAGTGTTTT.

The V call is TRBV28, the J call TRBJ1-5; D ambiguous. The CDR3 has 14 amino acids. The ends were cut back, 1 base at V and 3 bases at J, with 7 bases in the middle. From germline, CDR1 is MDHEN and CDR2 SYDVKM. CDR3 in DNA: TGTGCCAGCAGTTTATTGGCAGTCAATCAGCCCCAGCATTTT. Protein sequence: CASSLLAVNQPQHF.

This clonotype showed up just a few times. This chain connects TRBV28 to TRBJ1-2; D remains unclear. This CDR3 spans 12 amino acids. The germline gives CDR1 MDHEN, CDR2 SYDVKM. The V end lost 6 bases, the J end lost 0 bases, and 5 bases lay between the germline ends. This CDR3 reads CASSKANYGYTF. DNA of the CDR3: TGTGCCAGCAGCAAGGCTAACTATGGCTACACCTTC.

The rearrangement joins TRBV5-1 to TRBJ2-5; D ambiguous. The J call may not be correct, given that the DNA end is closer to TRBJ2-7. The CDR3 is 15 residues long. Germline V gives CDR1 SGHRS, CDR2 YFSETQ. This chain's CDR3 is CASSFGGQTFYEQYF. CDR3 in DNA: TGCGCCAGCAGCTTTGGTGGCCAGACTTTCTACGAGCAGTACTTC.

This clonotype was found a few times. This chain uses TRBV7-9 with TRBJ1-2, with D perhaps matching TRBD1 (6 bases). The V and J ends lost 2 bases and 4 bases respectively, with 14 bases between them. The CDR3 spans 15 residues. Germline V gene data show CDR1 as SEHNR and CDR2 as FQNEAQ (reference sequence). The CDR3 DNA reads TGTGCCAGCAGCTTATTGGACAGCTACTCCTATGGCTACACCTTC. Protein sequence: CASSLLDSYSYGYTF.

This clonotype turned up a few times. This chain uses TRBV4-3 with TRBJ1-4; D is perhaps TRBD1 (5 bases). V was cut by 8 bases and J by 4 bases, with 11 bases left in between. Germline loops: CDR1 LGHNA, CDR2 YSLEER. CDR3 size: 13 residues. Here the CDR3 DNA reads TGCGCCAGCGCCCGACAGATTAATGAAAAACTGTTTTTT. Translation: CASARQINEKLFF.

This chain connects TRBV2 to TRBJ2-1; tentatively, D is TRBD1 or TRBD2 (7 bases each). The CDR3 runs to 17 residues. Per germline, CDR1 SNHLY and CDR2 FYNNEI. V was shortened by 4 bases and J by 5 bases, with 21 bases between the two germline ends. The CDR3 nucleotides read TGTGCCAGCAGTGGACTCTCGGGGAGGGGGCGAAACAATGAGCAGTTCTTC. It codes for CASSGLSGRGRNNEQFF.

This chain joins TRBV11-3 and TRBJ2-5; the D gene is possibly TRBD1 (6 bases). The J call may be wrong; the DNA end is better matched by TRBJ2-1. CDR1 SGHNT and CDR2 YENEEA come from the germline V gene. The CDR3 sequence is 15 residues long. CDR3 DNA: TGTGCCAGCAGCACCCAGGGGTATGACTACAATGAGCAGTTCTTC. Translating gives CASSTQGYDYNEQFF.

The sample holds many counts of this clonotype. The chain carries TRBV4-1 and TRBJ2-7, with D perhaps matching TRBD1 (6 bases). Germline CDR1 reads MGHRA; CDR2 reads YSYEKL. The CDR3 has 15 amino acids. The V end was cut by 1 base, the J end by 2 bases, with 12 bases between. This CDR3 is CASSQAWTEAYEQYF. Written as DNA, the CDR3 is TGCGCCAGCAGCCAAGCCTGGACAGAGGCCTACGAGCAGTACTTC.

The V call is TRBV29-1, the J call TRBJ2-7, with 7 bases aligning to TRBD1. The CDR3 spans 17 residues. The germline CDR1 and CDR2 sequences are SQVTM and ANQGSEA. V trimming: 6 bases; J trimming: 2 bases; junction bases outside the gene matches: 19. The DNA of the CDR3 is TGCAGCGTGATCTCCATCCCGGACAGGATAGGCGCCTACGAGCAGTACGTC. It encodes CSVISIPDRIGAYEQYV.

This clonotype has a count of ten or more. The rearrangement links TRBV29-1 to TRBJ2-4, with D perhaps matching TRBD2 (6 bases). CDR1 and CDR2 (germline): SQVTM, ANQGSEA. The CDR3 runs 14 residues. V lost 0 bases and J lost 9, with 15 bases in between. CDR3 in DNA: TGCAGCGTTGAAGATAGGCTCCCCGGGGGCATTCAGTACTTC. Residues: CSVEDRLPGGIQYF.

The V gene is TRBV4-2, the J gene TRBJ2-2; no clear D. The V end was cut by 3 bases, the J end by 2 bases, with 7 bases between. CDR3 length: 14 amino acids. Germline CDR1 is LGHNA and CDR2 is YNFKEQ. This chain's CDR3 is CASSHDGNTGELFF. CDR3 DNA sequence: TGTGCCAGCAGCCACGATGGAAACACCGGGGAGCTGTTTTTT.

This clonotype was detected only a few times. The V gene is TRBV6-6, the J gene TRBJ1-5; no clear D gene. There are 13 residues in the CDR3. From germline, CDR1 is MNHNY and CDR2 SVGAGI (reference sequence). Deletions cut 5 bases from V and 3 bases from J, with 8 bases between. CDR3 in amino acids: CASSNGNNQPQHF. The DNA for the CDR3 is TGTGCCAGCAGTAATGGTAACAATCAGCCCCAGCATTTT.

In regard to this clonotype: Since a much larger clone is just one base distant, this may be a read error. The chain couples TRBV7-2 to TRBJ2-7, with D unresolved. CDR3 length equals 14 residues. Germline V CDR1 and CDR2: SGHTA, FQGNSA. V shed 5 bases and J shed 4 bases, with 15 bases lying between them. CDR3: CTSSDNVGPYEQYF. For the CDR3, the DNA is TGTACCAGCAGCGACAACGTGGGTCCGTACGAGCAGTACTTC.

This clonotype was counted a few times. The chain has TRBV13 and TRBJ1-3; tentative D call: TRBD1 (5 bases). Germline assignment: CDR1 PRHDT and CDR2 FYEKMQ (reference sequence). The CDR3 runs to 15 residues. V dropped 5 bases and J dropped 0 bases, with 11 bases sitting between them. The CDR3 loop is CASSGGLLSGNTIYF. CDR3 DNA sequence: TGTGCCAGCAGCGGGGGACTCCTCTCTGGAAACACCATATATTTT.

This clonotype was counted a few times. The rearrangement uses TRBV11-1 and TRBJ1-1; 8 positions match TRBD1. The V and J ends lost 7 bases and 12 bases, in that order; junction bases with no gene match: 7. Germline CDR1 SGHAT, CDR2 FQDESV (reference sequence). The CDR3 has 11 residues. The CDR3 here is CASNRQGATFF. CDR3 in DNA: TGTGCCAGCAACCGTCAGGGGGCGACTTTCTTT.

The table lists this clonotype with many counts. The chain has TRBV5-1 and TRBJ2-7, with D perhaps matching TRBD1 or TRBD2 (6 bases each). Looked up from germline, CDR1 is SGHRS and CDR2 is YFSETQ. This CDR3 comprises 15 residues. The ends were cut back, 2 bases at V and 0 bases at J, with 12 bases in the middle. CDR3 nucleotides: TGCGCCAGCAGCTTAGGGGGACTGAGCTCCTACGAGCAGTACTTC. This codes for CASSLGGLSSYEQYF. The full variable domain, in which reference TRBV5-1 and TRBJ2-7 provide the parts outside the CDR3, is KAGVTQTPRYLIKTRGQQVTLSCSPISGHRSVSWYQQTPGQGLQFLFEYFSETQRNKGNFPGRFSGRQFSNSRSEMNVSTLELGDSALYLCASSLGGLSSYEQYFGPGTRLTVT.

In this sample, this clonotype turned up a few times. V and J are TRBV20-1 and TRBJ2-1; the D gene is possibly TRBD1 (6 bases). The end of the DNA is better explained by TRBJ2-5, so the J call may be wrong. Germline CDR1 DFQATT, CDR2 SNEGSKA (reference sequence). This CDR3 is 13 amino acids long. The CDR3 DNA follows: TGCAGTAATGGGGGCAGTCGTACGGAGACCCAGTACTTC. Encoded protein: CSNGGSRTETQYF.

V and J are TRBV20-1 and TRBJ1-3; D remains unclear. V gave up 6 bases and J gave up 0 bases, with 15 bases separating them. CDR1 and CDR2 (germline): DFQATT, SNEGSKA (reference sequence). The CDR3 sequence is 15 residues long. The CDR3 nucleotides read TGCAGTGCCCAAGAGGACGTAAACTCTGGAAACACCATATATTTT. As protein: CSAQEDVNSGNTIYF.

This clonotype was counted only a few times. The chain uses TRBV5-1 and TRBJ2-2; no clear D gene. V lost 4 bases and J lost 0, with 13 bases in between. CDR1 and CDR2 (germline): SGHRS, YFSETQ. The CDR3 covers 16 residues. The CDR3 DNA sequence: TGCGCCAGCAGCCCTCCGGTTGGGGCGAACACCGGGGAGCTGTTTTTT. This translates into CASSPPVGANTGELFF.

This clonotype was seen ten or more times. J is TRBJ2-4 and V is TRBV12-3 or TRBV12-4; 11 positions agree with TRBD1. The CDR3 consists of 14 residues. The trim removed 6 bases at V and 9 bases at J, leaving 7 bases unmatched. CDR3 protein: CASRGQGALGIQYF. The CDR3 DNA follows: TGTGCCAGCAGAGGACAGGGGGCGTTAGGCATTCAGTACTTC.